A single T cell receptor (beta chain) is shown here with its context. What antigen it recognizes has not been identified. The input lacks base qualities; no much larger clone sits a single base away. This sample is drawn from a study of CD4 T cells in relation to SARS-CoV-2 and coronaviruses (dated by TCRdb to the early 2020s). At the level of the whole study: In the ViraFEST assay, PBMCs were cultured with antigen for 9 to 10 days, after which TCR beta CDR3s were sequenced to identify clonal expansions specific to the antigen. An HIV-1 Nef peptide pool or a no-peptide culture served as the negative reference condition. Patient-derived lymphoblastoid cell lines were used to map the HLA restriction of shared crossreactive spike epitopes. At the level of individual TCR clonotypes, the study evaluated whether memory CD4+ T cells crossreact between the spike proteins of SARS-CoV-2 and those of common cold coronaviruses. The Adaptive Biotechnologies TCR-sequencing kit was used to sequence samples from a few pre-COVID donors and the naive versus memory experiments, while other data came from Illumina-based sequencing. A different TCR-beta assay, based on Illumina, was used to sequence expansion assays from other donors in the study.

The CDR3 measures 15 amino acids from cysteine to phenylalanine. The retained sequence is limited to the CDR3, 45 bases, with the frame set at the first base. The germline V gene (reference sequence) yields LGHDT for CDR1 and YNNKEL for CDR2. The trim is 4 bases for V and 5 bases for J, with a gap of 16 bases between the germline ends. Study-level results and caveats: Pre-pandemic and post-infection samples were not both contributed by any donor, so tracing of the source of pre-existing responses was limited. Small numbers of patients and of tested TCRs limited the study. Crossreactive clones showed significantly weaker SARS-CoV-2-driven expansion than monoreactive clones, consistent with antigenic imprinting. In around two thirds of donors, memory CD4+ clonotypes turned up that crossrecognized SARS-CoV-2 and at least one common cold coronavirus spike. Since the crossreactivity analysis centred on spike protein, crossreactivity against other viral proteins was not assessed.

Libraries were built with the immunoSEQ multiplex PCR assay. As for how the authors treated the data: During preprocessing, nonproductive sequences were discarded, as were any CDR3s that did not begin with C, did not end with F or W, or were shorter than 7 amino acids. Antigen-specific clonotypes were called with the MANAFEST web app on the basis of expansion relative to the reference and to other culture wells. To be counted as positive, a clone had to show significant expansion compared with the reference culture, at an FDR below 0.05, in 2 of 3 replicate wells. To be called positive, a clone also had to show significant expansion compared with every other tandem well and an odds ratio greater than 5. CDR3 homology was quantified as pairwise Levenshtein distance, calculated with the stringdist R package after three terminal residues were trimmed from each end. TCRdb obtained this table from immuneACCESS and retained in-frame rearrangements with V and J assigned. These tables miss some clones; where compared with another copy, unresolved V genes account for less than half of the shortfall, and the remainder is unexplained. That table furnishes V, J and clone size, whereas the DNA furnished D and trimming. The sample profile shows tens of thousands of clones; about 76% of them were found once. Jointly, the top ten make up roughly 15% of the sample.

CD4+ T cells from unexposed donors were collected before the COVID-19 pandemic (2011-2018). Following 10 days of culture, the EasySep CD4+ T cell isolation kit was used to isolate CD4+ T cells. As far as cell numbers permitted, CD4+ T cells from unexposed donors were tested for reactivity against SARS-CoV-2 S and N as well as four spike pools from common cold coronaviruses. Each well held some 1.9 million PBMCs cultured in IMDM containing around 5% human AB serum and 10 IU/ml IL-2. Half of the culture medium was replaced with fresh IL-2-containing medium on days 3 and 7. Each peptide culture condition was generally run in triplicate replicate wells. Leukapheresis product for the unexposed donors was bought commercially. Ficoll-Paque PLUS gradient centrifugation was used to isolate PBMCs from either whole blood or leukapheresis product. The PBMCs went either fresh into the expansion assay or into cryopreservation at -140 degrees C. The QIAamp Micro DNA Kit was used to extract genomic DNA from the CD4+ T cells.

The sequence was obtained from a human donor in good health. Sequences were obtained from CD4+ T cells from PBMCs, cultured in vitro. This receptor chain uses TRBV3-1 (or the pseudogene TRBV3-2) and TRBJ2-3; no D gene call is confident. The encoded CDR3 is CASSPKLLGGDTQYF. The nucleotide sequence is TGTGCCAGCAGCCCCAAGCTTTTAGGTGGAGATACGCAGTATTTT.